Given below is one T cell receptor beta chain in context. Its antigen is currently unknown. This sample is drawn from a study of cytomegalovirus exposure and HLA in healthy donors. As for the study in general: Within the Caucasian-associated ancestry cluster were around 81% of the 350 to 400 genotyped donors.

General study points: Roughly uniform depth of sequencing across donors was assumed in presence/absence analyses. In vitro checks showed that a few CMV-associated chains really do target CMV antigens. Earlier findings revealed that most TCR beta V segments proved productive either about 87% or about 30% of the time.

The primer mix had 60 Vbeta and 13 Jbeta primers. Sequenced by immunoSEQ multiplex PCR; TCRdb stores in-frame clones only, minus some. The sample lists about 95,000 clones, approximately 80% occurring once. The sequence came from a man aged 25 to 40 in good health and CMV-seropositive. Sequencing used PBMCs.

CDR3 sequence reads: CASSALGAPGSEKLFF. CDR3 nucleotide sequence: TGTGCCAGCAGCGCACTGGGGGCCCCGGGGAGTGAAAAACTGTTTTTT. This chain joins TRBV9 and TRBJ1-4; tentative D call: TRBD1 (6 bases). Trimming stripped 3 bases from V and 7 bases from J, with 19 bases between. CDR1 and CDR2 from the germline V gene are SGDLS and YYNGEE. The CDR3 length is 16 residues.